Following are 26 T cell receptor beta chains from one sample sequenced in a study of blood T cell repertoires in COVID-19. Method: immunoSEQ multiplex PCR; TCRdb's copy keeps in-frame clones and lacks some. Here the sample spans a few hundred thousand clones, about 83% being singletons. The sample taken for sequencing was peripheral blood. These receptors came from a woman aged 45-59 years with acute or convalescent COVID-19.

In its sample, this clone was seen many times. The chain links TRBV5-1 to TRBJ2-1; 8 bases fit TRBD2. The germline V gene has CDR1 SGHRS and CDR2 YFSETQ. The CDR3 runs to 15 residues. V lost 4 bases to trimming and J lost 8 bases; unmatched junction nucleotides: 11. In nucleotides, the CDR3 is TGCGCCAGCAGCCTAGGACTAGCAGGGAGAGATGAGCAGTTCTTC. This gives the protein CASSLGLAGRDEQFF.

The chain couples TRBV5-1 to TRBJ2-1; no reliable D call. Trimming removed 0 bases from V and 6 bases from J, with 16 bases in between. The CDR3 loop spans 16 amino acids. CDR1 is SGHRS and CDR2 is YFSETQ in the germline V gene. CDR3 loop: CASSLAVHTATNEQFF. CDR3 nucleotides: TGCGCCAGCAGCTTGGCCGTTCATACTGCTACCAATGAGCAGTTCTTC.

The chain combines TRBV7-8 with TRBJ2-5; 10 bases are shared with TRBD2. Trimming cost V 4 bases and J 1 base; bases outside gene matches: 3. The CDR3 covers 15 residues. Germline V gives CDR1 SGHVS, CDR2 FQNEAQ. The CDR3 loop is CASSSGLALQETQYF. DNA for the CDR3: TGTGCCAGCAGCTCGGGACTAGCGCTCCAAGAGACCCAGTACTTC. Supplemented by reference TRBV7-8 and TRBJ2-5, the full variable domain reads GAGVSQSPRYKVAKRGQDVALRCDPISGHVSLFWYQQALGQGPEFLTYFQNEAQLDKSGLPSDRFFAERPEGSVSTLKIQRTQQEDSAVYLCASSSGLALQETQYFGPGTRLLVL.

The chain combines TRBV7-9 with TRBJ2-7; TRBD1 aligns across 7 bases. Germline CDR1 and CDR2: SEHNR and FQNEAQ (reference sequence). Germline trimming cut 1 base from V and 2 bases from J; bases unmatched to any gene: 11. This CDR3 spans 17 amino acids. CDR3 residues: CASSLGGWWGQPYEQYF. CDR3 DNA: TGTGCCAGCAGCTTAGGGGGTTGGTGGGGACAGCCCTACGAGCAGTACTTC. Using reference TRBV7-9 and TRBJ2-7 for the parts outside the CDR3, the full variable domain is DTGVSQNPRHKITKRGQNVTFRCDPISEHNRLYWYRQTLGQGPEFLTYFQNEAQLEKSRLLSDRFSAERPKGSFSTLEIQRTEQGDSAMYLCASSLGGWWGQPYEQYFGPGTRLTVT.

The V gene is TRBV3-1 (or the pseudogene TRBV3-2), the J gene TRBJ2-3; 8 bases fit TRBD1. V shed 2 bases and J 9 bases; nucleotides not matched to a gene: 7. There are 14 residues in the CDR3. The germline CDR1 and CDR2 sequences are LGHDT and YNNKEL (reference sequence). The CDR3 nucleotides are TGTGCCAGCAGCCAAAGACTCAGGGGGCACACGCAGTATTTT. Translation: CASSQRLRGHTQYF.

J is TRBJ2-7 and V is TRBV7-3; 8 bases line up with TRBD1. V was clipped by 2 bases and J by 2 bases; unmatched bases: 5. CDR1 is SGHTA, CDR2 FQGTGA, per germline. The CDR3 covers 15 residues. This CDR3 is CASSLEAGGPYEQYF. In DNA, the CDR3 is TGTGCCAGCAGCTTAGAGGCAGGGGGCCCCTACGAGCAGTACTTC.

The CDR3 is CASGVGDTGELFF. The CDR3 DNA sequence: TGTGCTAGTGGCGTCGGGGACACCGGGGAGCTGTTTTTT. This sequence joins TRBV12-5 and TRBJ2-2, with D perhaps TRBD2 (5 bases). The germline V and J ends were trimmed by 6 bases and 3 bases, with 8 bases remaining between them. The germline V gene encodes CDR1 LGHNT and CDR2 FRNRAP. The CDR3 consists of 13 residues.

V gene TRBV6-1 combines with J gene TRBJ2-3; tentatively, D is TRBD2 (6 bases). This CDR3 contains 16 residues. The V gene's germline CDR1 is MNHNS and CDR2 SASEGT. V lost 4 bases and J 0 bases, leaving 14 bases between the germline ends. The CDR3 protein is CASSALGGGSTDTQYF. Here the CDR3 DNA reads TGTGCCAGCAGTGCCTTGGGAGGAGGAAGCACAGATACGCAGTATTTT.

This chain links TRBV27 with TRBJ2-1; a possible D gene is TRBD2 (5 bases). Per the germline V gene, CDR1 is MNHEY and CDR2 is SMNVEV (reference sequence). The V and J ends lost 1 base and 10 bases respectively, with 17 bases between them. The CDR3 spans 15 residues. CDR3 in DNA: TGTGCCAGCAGTTTATTTATCCAGCCAACTAGGGAGCAGTTCTTC. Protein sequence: CASSLFIQPTREQFF.

DNA of the CDR3: TGTGCCACCAAGAAGGGAGACACCTACGAGCAGTACTTC. It translates to CATKKGDTYEQYF. The J gene is TRBJ2-7, the V gene TRBV28; possible D gene TRBD2, 5 bases. Trimming took off 10 bases at V and 2 bases at J, with 15 bases between the two ends. The CDR3 is made up of 13 amino acids. Germline-derived CDR1 and CDR2 are MDHEN and SYDVKM.

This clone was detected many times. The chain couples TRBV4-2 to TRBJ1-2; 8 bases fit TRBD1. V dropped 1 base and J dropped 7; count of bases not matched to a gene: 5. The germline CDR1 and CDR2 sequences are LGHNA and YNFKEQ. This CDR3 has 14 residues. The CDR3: CASSQATGQGGYTF. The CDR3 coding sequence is TGTGCCAGCAGCCAAGCCACTGGACAGGGTGGCTACACCTTC.

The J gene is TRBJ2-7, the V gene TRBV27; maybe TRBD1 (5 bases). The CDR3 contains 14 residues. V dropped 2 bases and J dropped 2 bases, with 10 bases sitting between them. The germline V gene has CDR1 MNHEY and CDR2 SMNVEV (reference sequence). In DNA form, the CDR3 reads TGTGCCAGCAGTTTAGGGGCTCCCGCCTACGAGCAGTACTTC. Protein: CASSLGAPAYEQYF.

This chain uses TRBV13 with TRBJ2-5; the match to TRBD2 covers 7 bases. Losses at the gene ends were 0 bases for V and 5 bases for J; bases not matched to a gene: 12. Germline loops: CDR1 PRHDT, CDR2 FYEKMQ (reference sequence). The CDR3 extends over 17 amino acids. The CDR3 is CASSLGLGKVRGETQYF. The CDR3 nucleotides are TGTGCCAGCAGCTTAGGCTTGGGGAAGGTGCGGGGGGAGACCCAGTACTTC. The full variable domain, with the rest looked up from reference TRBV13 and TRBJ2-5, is AAGVIQSPRHLIKEKRETATLKCYPIPRHDTVYWYQQGPGQDPQFLISFYEKMQSDKGSIPDRFSAQQFSDYHSELNMSSLELGDSALYFCASSLGLGKVRGETQYFGPGTRLLVL.

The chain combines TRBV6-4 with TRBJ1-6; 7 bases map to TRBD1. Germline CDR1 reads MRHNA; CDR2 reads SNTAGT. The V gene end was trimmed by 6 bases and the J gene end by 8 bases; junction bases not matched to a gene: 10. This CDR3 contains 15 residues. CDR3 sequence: CASRKDRVADSPLHF. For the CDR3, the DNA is TGTGCCAGCAGAAAAGACAGGGTGGCCGATTCACCCCTCCACTTT.

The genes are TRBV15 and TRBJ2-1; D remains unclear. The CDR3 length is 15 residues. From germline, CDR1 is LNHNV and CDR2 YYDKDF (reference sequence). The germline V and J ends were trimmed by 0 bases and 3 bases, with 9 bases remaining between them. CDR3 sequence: CATSRDSGNYNEQFF. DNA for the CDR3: TGTGCCACCAGCAGAGATTCGGGTAACTACAATGAGCAGTTCTTC.

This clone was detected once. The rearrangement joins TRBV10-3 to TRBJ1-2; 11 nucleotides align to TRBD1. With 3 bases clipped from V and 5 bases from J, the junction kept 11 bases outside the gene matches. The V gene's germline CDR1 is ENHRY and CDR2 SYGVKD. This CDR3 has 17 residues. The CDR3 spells CAISEGDRGSGVYGYTF. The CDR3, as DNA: TGTGCCATCAGTGAAGGGGACAGGGGGTCCGGGGTATATGGCTACACCTTC.

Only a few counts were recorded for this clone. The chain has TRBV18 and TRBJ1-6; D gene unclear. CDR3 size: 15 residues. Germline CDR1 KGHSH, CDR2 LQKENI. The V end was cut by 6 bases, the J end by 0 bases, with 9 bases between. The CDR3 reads CASSMVSSYNSPLHF. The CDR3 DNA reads TGTGCCAGCTCTATGGTTAGCTCCTATAATTCACCCCTCCACTTT.

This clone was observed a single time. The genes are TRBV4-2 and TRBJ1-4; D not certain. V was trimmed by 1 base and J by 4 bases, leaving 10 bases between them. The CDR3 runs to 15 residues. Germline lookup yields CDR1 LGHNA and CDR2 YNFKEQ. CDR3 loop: CASSQARGFNEKLFF. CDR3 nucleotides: TGTGCCAGCAGCCAAGCTCGAGGGTTTAATGAAAAACTGTTTTTT.

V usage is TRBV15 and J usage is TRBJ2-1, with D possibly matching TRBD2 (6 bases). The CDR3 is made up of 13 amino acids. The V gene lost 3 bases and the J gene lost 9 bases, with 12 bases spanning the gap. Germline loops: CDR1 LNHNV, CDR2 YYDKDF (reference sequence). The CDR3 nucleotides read TGTGCCACCAGCAGCCCGAGACTAGGTGAGCAGTTCTTC. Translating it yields CATSSPRLGEQFF. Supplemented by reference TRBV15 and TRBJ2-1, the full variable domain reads DAMVIQNPRYQVTQFGKPVTLSCSQTLNHNVMYWYQQKSSQAPKLLFHYYDKDFNNEADTPDNFQSRRPNTSFCFLDIRSPGLGDTAMYLCATSSPRLGEQFFGPGTRLTVL.

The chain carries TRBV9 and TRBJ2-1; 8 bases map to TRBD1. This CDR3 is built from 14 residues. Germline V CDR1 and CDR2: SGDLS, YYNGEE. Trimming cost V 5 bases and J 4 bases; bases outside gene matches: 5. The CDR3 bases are TGTGCCAGCAGACAGGGGGTCGGGTACAATGAGCAGTTCTTC. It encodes CASRQGVGYNEQFF. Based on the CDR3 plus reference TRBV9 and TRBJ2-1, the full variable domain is DSGVTQTPKHLITATGQRVTLRCSPRSGDLSVYWYQQSLDQGLQFLIQYYNGEERAKGNILERFSAQQFPDLHSELNLSSLELGDSALYFCASRQGVGYNEQFFGPGTRLTVL.

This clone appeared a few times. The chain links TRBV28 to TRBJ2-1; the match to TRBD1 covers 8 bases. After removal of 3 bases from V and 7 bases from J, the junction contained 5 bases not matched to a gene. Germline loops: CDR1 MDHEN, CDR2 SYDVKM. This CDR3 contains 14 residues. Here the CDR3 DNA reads TGTGCCAGCAGTTTTATCAGGGGGCTAAATGAGCAGTTCTTC. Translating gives CASSFIRGLNEQFF.

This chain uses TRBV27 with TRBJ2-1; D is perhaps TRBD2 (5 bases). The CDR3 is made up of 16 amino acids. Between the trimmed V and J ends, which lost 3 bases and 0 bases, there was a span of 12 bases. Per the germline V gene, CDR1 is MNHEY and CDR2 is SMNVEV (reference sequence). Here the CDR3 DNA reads TGTGCCAGCAGTTTGTGGGTGGGGAGCTCCTACAATGAGCAGTTCTTC. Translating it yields CASSLWVGSSYNEQFF.

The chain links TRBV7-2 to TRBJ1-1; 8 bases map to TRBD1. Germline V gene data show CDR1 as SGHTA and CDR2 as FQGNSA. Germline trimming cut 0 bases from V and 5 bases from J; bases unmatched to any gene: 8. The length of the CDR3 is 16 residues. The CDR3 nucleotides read TGTGCCAGCAGCTTAGCGGCCCGGACAGGGATGACTGAAGCTTTCTTT. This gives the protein CASSLAARTGMTEAFF.

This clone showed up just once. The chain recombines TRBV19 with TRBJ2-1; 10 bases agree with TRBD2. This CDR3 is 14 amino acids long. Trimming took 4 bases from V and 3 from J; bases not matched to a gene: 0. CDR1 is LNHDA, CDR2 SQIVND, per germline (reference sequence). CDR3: CASSKREGYNEQFF. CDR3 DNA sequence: TGTGCCAGTAGTAAGCGGGAGGGCTACAATGAGCAGTTCTTC. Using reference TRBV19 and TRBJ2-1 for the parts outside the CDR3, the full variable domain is DGGITQSPKYLFRKEGQNVTLSCEQNLNHDAMYWYRQDPGQGLRLIYYSQIVNDFQKGDIAEGYSVSREKKESFPLTVTSAQKNPTAFYLCASSKREGYNEQFFGPGTRLTVL.

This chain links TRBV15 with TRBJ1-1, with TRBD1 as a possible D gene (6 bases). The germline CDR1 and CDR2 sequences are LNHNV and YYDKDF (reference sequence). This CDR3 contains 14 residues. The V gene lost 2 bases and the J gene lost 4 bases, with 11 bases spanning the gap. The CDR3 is CATSRYDRPTEAFF. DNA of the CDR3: TGTGCCACCAGCAGATATGACAGGCCCACTGAAGCTTTCTTT.

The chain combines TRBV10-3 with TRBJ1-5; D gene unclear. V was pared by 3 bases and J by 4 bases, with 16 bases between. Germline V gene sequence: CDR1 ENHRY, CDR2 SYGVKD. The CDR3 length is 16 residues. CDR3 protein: CAISDRPGGTNQPQHF. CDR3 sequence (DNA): TGTGCCATCAGTGACCGGCCAGGAGGAACGAATCAGCCCCAGCATTTT.